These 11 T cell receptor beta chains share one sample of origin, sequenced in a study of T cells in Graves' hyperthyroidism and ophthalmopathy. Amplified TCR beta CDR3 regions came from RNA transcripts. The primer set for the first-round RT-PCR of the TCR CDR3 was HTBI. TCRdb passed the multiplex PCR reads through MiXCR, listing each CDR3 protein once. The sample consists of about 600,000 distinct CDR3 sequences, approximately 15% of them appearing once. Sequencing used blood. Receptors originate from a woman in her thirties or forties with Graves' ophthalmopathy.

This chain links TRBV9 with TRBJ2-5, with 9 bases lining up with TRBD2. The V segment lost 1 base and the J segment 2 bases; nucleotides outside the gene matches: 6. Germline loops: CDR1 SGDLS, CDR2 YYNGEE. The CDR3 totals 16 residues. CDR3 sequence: CASSVWASGMQETQYF. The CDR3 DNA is TGTGCCAGCAGCGTATGGGCTAGCGGGATGCAAGAGACCCAGTACTTC.

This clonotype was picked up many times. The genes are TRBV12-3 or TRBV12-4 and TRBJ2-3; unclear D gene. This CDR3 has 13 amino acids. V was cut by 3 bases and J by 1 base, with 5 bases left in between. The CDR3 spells CASSFRGTDTQYF. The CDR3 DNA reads TGTGCCAGCAGTTTTAGGGGCACAGATACGCAGTATTTT.

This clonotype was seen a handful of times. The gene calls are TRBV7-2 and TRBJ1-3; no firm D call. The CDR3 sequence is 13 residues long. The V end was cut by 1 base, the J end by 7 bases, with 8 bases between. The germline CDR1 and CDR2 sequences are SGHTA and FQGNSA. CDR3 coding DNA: TGTGCCAGCAGCTTAGGCCGGACGAACACCATATATTTT. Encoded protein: CASSLGRTNTIYF.

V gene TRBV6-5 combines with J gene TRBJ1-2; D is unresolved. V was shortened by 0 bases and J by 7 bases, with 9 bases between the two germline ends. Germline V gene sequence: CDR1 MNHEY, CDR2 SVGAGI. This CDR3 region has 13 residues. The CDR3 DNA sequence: TGTGCCAGCAGTTACTCGGGAGGGTTTGGCTACACCTTC. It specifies CASSYSGGFGYTF.

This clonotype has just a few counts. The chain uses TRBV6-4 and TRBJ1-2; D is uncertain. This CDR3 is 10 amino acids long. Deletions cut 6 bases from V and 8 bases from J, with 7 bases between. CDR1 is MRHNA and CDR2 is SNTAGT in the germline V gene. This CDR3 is CASRTRGYTF. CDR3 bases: TGTGCCAGCAGGACTCGGGGCTACACCTTC.

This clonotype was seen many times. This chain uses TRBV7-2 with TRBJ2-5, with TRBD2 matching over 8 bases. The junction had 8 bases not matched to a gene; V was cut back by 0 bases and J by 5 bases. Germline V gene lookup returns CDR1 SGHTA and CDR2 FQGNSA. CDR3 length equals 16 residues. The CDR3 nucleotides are TGTGCCAGCAGCTTAGCCGGGGGGGCTGCTTTCGAGACCCAGTACTTC. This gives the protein CASSLAGGAAFETQYF. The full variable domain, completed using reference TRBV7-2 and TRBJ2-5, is GAGVSQSPSNKVTEKGKDVELRCDPISGHTALYWYRQSLGQGLEFLIYFQGNSAPDKSGLPSDRFSAERTGGSVSTLTIQRTQQEDSAVYLCASSLAGGAAFETQYFGPGTRLLVL.

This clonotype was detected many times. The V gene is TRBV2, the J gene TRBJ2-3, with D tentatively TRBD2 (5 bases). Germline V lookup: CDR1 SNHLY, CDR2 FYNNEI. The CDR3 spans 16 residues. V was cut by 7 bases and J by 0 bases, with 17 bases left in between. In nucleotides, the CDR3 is TGTGCCAGCATTCTCGATCGAGCGGTTAGCACAGATACGCAGTATTTT. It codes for CASILDRAVSTDTQYF.

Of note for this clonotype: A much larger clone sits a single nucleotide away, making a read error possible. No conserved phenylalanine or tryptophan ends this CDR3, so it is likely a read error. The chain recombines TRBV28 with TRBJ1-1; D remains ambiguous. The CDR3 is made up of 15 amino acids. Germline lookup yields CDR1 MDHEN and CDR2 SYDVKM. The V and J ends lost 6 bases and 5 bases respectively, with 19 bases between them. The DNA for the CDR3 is TGTGCCAGCAGCCCTCGAGGTGGGGAGGCAACTGAAGCTTTCCTT. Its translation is CASSPRGGEATEAFL.

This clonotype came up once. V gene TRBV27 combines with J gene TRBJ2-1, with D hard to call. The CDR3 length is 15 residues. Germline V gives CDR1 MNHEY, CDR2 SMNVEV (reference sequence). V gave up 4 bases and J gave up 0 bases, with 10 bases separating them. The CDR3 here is CASSYNLGSYNEQFF. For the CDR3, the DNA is TGTGCCAGCAGTTATAACCTTGGCTCCTACAATGAGCAGTTCTTC.

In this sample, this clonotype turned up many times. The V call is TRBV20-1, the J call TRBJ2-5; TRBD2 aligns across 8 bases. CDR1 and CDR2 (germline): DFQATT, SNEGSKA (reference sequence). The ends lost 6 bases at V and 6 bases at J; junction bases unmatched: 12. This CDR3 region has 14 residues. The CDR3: CSAPQLAEAQTQYF. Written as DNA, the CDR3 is TGCAGTGCGCCCCAACTAGCGGAAGCCCAGACCCAGTACTTC.

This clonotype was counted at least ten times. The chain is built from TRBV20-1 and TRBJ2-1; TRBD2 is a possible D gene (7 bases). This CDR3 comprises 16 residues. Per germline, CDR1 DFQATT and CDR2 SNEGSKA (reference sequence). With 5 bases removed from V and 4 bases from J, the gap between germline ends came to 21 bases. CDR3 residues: CSAAGIGGPVYNEQFF. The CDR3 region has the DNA TGCAGTGCTGCGGGAATCGGGGGGCCGGTTTACAATGAGCAGTTCTTC.